The source of this T cell receptor (beta chain) is a study of T cell responses to AZD1222 COVID-19 vaccine. Sequencing used immunoSEQ multiplex PCR; TCRdb keeps in-frame clones, though not all of them. The data show approximately 170,000 clones, roughly nine tenths seen once. Study-level results: Close to half of spike-specific TCRs reportedly recognize unmutated variant regions.

Turning to this clone: The antigen remains unidentified.

Sequenced here: peripheral blood, sampled on day 0 of AZD1222 vaccination. This TCR was recovered from an adult in good health.

The CDR3 protein is CASSLFQNSGGYTF. CDR3 nucleotides: TGCGCCAGCAGCCTATTTCAGAACTCGGGCGGCTACACCTTC. The chain couples TRBV5-1 to TRBJ1-2; D remains ambiguous. The CDR3 is 14 amino acids. The V and J ends lost 4 bases and 8 bases respectively, with 18 bases between them. CDR1 and CDR2 (germline): SGHRS, YFSETQ. Supplemented by reference TRBV5-1 and TRBJ1-2, the full variable domain reads KAGVTQTPRYLIKTRGQQVTLSCSPISGHRSVSWYQQTPGQGLQFLFEYFSETQRNKGNFPGRFSGRQFSNSRSEMNVSTLELGDSALYLCASSLFQNSGGYTFGSGTRLTVV.